The 19 T cell receptor beta chains presented below share a single source sample, sequenced in a study of CD8+ T cells in alopecia areata. The authors extracted RNA and reverse transcribed it into cDNA as the sequencing template. Here immunoSEQ multiplex PCR was the method, and the copy in TCRdb shows in-frame clones only, minus some. The sample shows approximately 180,000 clones, roughly 66% of them seen only once. Treatment specified: oral pan-JAK inhibitor, 5-10 mg twice daily. Sequenced here: CD4+ T cells sorted from blood, sampled at week 24, from a patient treated with tofacitinib. These receptors were obtained from a human donor with alopecia areata.

This clone was found a few times. This CDR3 reads CSVEGLTYGYTF. CDR3 in DNA: TGCAGCGTTGAAGGCCTGACCTATGGCTACACCTTC. The chain joins TRBV29-1 to TRBJ1-2; D is undetermined. Germline CDR1 and CDR2: SQVTM and ANQGSEA. The V gene lost 1 base and the J gene lost 4 bases, with 7 bases spanning the gap. CDR3 size: 12 residues.

The genes are TRBV18 and TRBJ2-1; 10 positions agree with TRBD2. Germline V lookup: CDR1 KGHSH, CDR2 LQKENI. Trimming cost V 5 bases and J 5 bases; bases outside gene matches: 12. The CDR3 covers 17 residues. The CDR3 loop is CASSERTSGSKNNEQFF. The CDR3 DNA follows: TGTGCCAGCTCAGAGAGGACTAGCGGATCAAAGAACAATGAGCAGTTCTTC.

The chain has TRBV29-1 and TRBJ1-1; a possible D gene is TRBD1 (6 bases). Trimming cost V 4 bases and J 7 bases, with 10 bases left between them. Germline V gene sequence: CDR1 SQVTM, CDR2 ANQGSEA. This CDR3 spans 11 amino acids. The CDR3 region has the DNA TGCAGCGTTGGAGGGGGGCGTGAAGCTTTCTTT. As protein: CSVGGGREAFF.

V is TRBV19 and J is TRBJ2-3; D might be TRBD2 (6 bases). Trimming removed 9 bases from V and 1 base from J, with 14 bases in between. The CDR3 spans 14 residues. The V gene's germline CDR1 is LNHDA and CDR2 SQIVND (reference sequence). The CDR3 sequence: CASATRSGTDTQYF. Written as DNA, the CDR3 is TGTGCCAGCGCGACTAGGAGTGGCACAGATACGCAGTATTTT.

The chain combines TRBV5-1 with TRBJ1-4; no clear D gene. The CDR3 is made up of 13 amino acids. Looked up from germline, CDR1 is SGHRS and CDR2 is YFSETQ. Trimming shortened V by 4 bases and J by 13 bases, and 17 bases separated the two germline ends. The CDR3 DNA is TGCGCCAGCAGCCCCGGCGGAGCCCGTATACTGTTTTTT. Its protein product is CASSPGGARILFF. The full variable domain, in which reference TRBV5-1 and TRBJ1-4 provide the parts outside the CDR3, is KAGVTQTPRYLIKTRGQQVTLSCSPISGHRSVSWYQQTPGQGLQFLFEYFSETQRNKGNFPGRFSGRQFSNSRSEMNVSTLELGDSALYLCASSPGGARILFFGSGTQLSVL.

The V gene is TRBV4-2, the J gene TRBJ2-3, with 7 bases identical to TRBD2. CDR1 is LGHNA and CDR2 is YNFKEQ in the germline V gene. The junction had 0 bases not matched to a gene; V was cut back by 0 bases and J by 3 bases. This CDR3 is built from 14 residues. CDR3 nucleotides: TGTGCCAGCAGCCAAGAGGGGGGGACAGATACGCAGTATTTT. It specifies CASSQEGGTDTQYF.

The genes are TRBV5-1 and TRBJ2-3; D not resolved. Trimming stripped 4 bases from V and 2 bases from J, with 11 bases between. Germline CDR1 reads SGHRS; CDR2 reads YFSETQ. CDR3 length equals 14 residues. The DNA of the CDR3 is TGCGCCAGCAGCGGTAGCCATCCCACAGATACGCAGTATTTT. Protein product: CASSGSHPTDTQYF. The full variable domain, its missing parts supplied by reference TRBV5-1 and TRBJ2-3, is KAGVTQTPRYLIKTRGQQVTLSCSPISGHRSVSWYQQTPGQGLQFLFEYFSETQRNKGNFPGRFSGRQFSNSRSEMNVSTLELGDSALYLCASSGSHPTDTQYFGPGTRLTVL.

V is TRBV14 and J is TRBJ1-1; 7 bases match TRBD1. This CDR3 is 13 amino acids long. V shed 1 base and J 5 bases; nucleotides not matched to a gene: 1. Germline loops: CDR1 SGHDN, CDR2 FVKESK. The CDR3 protein is CASSQAGGTEAFF. In DNA, the CDR3 is TGTGCCAGCAGCCAAGCAGGGGGAACTGAAGCTTTCTTT.

The gene calls are TRBV5-4 and TRBJ1-1, with D unresolved. The germline CDR1 and CDR2 sequences are SGHNT and YYREEE (reference sequence). This CDR3 contains 16 residues. V gave up 4 bases and J gave up 0 bases, with 16 bases separating them. CDR3 nucleotides: TGTGCCAGCAGCCCAAGAGGGAGCTCCCTGAACACTGAAGCTTTCTTT. Amino acid sequence: CASSPRGSSLNTEAFF.

CDR3 nucleotide sequence: TGCGCCAGCCGGAAAGGGGGCGCTTCCGAGCAGTACTTC. It yields the protein CASRKGGASEQYF. V gene TRBV5-1 combines with J gene TRBJ2-7; 7 bases fit TRBD1. The V segment lost 7 bases and the J segment 6 bases; nucleotides outside the gene matches: 10. This CDR3 contains 13 residues. Germline CDR1 and CDR2: SGHRS and YFSETQ.

This clone was found a few times. V usage is TRBV18 and J usage is TRBJ2-1, with TRBD2 matching 11 bases. The trim removed 3 bases at V and 5 bases at J, leaving 9 bases unmatched. Germline CDR1 KGHSH, CDR2 LQKENI. The CDR3 consists of 17 residues. As DNA, the CDR3 is TGTGCCAGCTCACCCACCCTAGCGGGGGGCGCAGACAATGAGCAGTTCTTC. Translating it yields CASSPTLAGGADNEQFF.

This clone was detected a few times. The genes are TRBV7-6 and TRBJ2-3; D is uncertain. The V gene's germline CDR1 is SGHVS and CDR2 FNYEAQ. The CDR3 is 15 residues long. The V end lost 4 bases, the J end lost 1 base, and 12 bases lay between the germline ends. CDR3: CASSSFTDGTDTQYF. In DNA, the CDR3 is TGTGCCAGCAGCTCCTTTACGGATGGCACAGATACGCAGTATTTT.

The chain combines TRBV29-1 with TRBJ1-1, with D maybe TRBD1 (5 bases). Trimming took off 7 bases at V and 0 bases at J, with 15 bases between the two ends. The germline gives CDR1 SQVTM, CDR2 ANQGSEA. This CDR3 is built from 14 residues. CDR3 region: CSAAPGRMNTEAFF. CDR3 in DNA: TGCAGCGCCGCGCCGGGACGGATGAACACTGAAGCTTTCTTT.

The chain recombines TRBV6-6 with TRBJ1-2; 8 nucleotides line up with TRBD1. The CDR3 has 12 amino acids. CDR1 is MNHNY, CDR2 SVGAGI, per germline (reference sequence). Trimming at V came to 5 bases and at J to 8 bases, leaving 4 bases not matched to a gene. The CDR3 here is CASSQGARGYTF. The DNA of the CDR3 is TGTGCCAGCAGTCAGGGGGCGCGAGGCTACACCTTC.

In this sample, this clone turned up a few times. V is TRBV6-5 and J is TRBJ1-2, with 7 bases that match TRBD1. Germline CDR1 and CDR2: MNHEY and SVGAGI. This CDR3 contains 13 residues. V gave up 5 bases and J gave up 4 bases; unmatched junction bases: 4. As DNA, the CDR3 is TGTGCCAGCAGTGCGGGACAGACCTATGGCTACACCTTC. Residues: CASSAGQTYGYTF.

The chain is built from TRBV29-1 and TRBJ2-3; 10 bases map to TRBD2. Looked up from germline, CDR1 is SQVTM and CDR2 is ANQGSEA. The CDR3 is 15 residues long. J lost 2 bases, V lost 3 bases, and 5 bases had no gene match. Here the CDR3 DNA reads TGCAGCGTTGATGCTAGCGGGGGTAACACAGATACGCAGTATTTT. It translates to CSVDASGGNTDTQYF.

V is TRBV29-1 and J is TRBJ2-5; D gene uncertain. CDR3 length: 12 residues. The germline gives CDR1 SQVTM, CDR2 ANQGSEA. The V gene lost 4 bases and the J gene lost 4 bases, with 10 bases spanning the gap. CDR3 in DNA: TGCAGCGTTGGCAGGTCAGGAGAGACCCAGTACTTC. The encoded protein is CSVGRSGETQYF.

The J gene is TRBJ1-1, the V gene TRBV30; 8 nucleotides agree with TRBD1. J was trimmed by 3 bases and V by 4 bases; bases with no gene match: 4. This CDR3 is 13 amino acids long. In germline, CDR1 is GTSNPN, CDR2 SVGIG (reference sequence). The CDR3 DNA reads TGTGCCTGGAACCTACAGGGGGACACTGAAGCTTTCTTT. It translates to CAWNLQGDTEAFF.

This clone was seen only a few times. The chain has TRBV5-6 and TRBJ1-2, with 8 bases that match TRBD1. CDR3 length: 14 amino acids. Per the germline V gene, CDR1 is SGHDT and CDR2 is YYEEEE. Trimming removed 7 bases from V and 3 bases from J; junction bases left unmatched: 8. CDR3 loop: CASSQQGGDYGYTF. CDR3 coding DNA: TGTGCCAGCTCCCAACAGGGGGGCGACTATGGCTACACCTTC.